The TCR beta chain described here comes from a study of graft-versus-host responses after intestinal transplantation. About the research overall: Recipients underwent multivisceral, liver-intestinal, or isolated intestinal transplants. For approximately three years after anti-thymocyte globulin induction, all recipients took tacrolimus and steroids. Overall study results and limits: GvH clones occurred in recipient marrow; some first appeared in ileum or blood. Declines in HvG clones occurring early post-transplant were associated with peak circulating GvH clone levels.

Some clones are missing from TCRdb's copy, which holds only in-frame ones; the method was immunoSEQ multiplex PCR. The table includes more than 10,000 clones, more than 70% detected once. Remarks on this clone: Its matching antigen is unknown.

V lost 1 base to trimming and J lost 2 bases, with 18 bases between them. CDR3 length equals 17 residues. Germline-derived CDR1 and CDR2 are MGHRA and YSYEKL. The J gene is TRBJ2-7, the V gene TRBV4-1; D perhaps matches TRBD2 (5 bases). The specimen was PBMCs, collected 120 to 130 days after transplant. The receptor was derived from a human patient who received an intestinal transplant, so some T cells may come from the graft donor. The CDR3 sequence is CASSQAGTNRGAYEQYF. In DNA, the CDR3 is TGCGCCAGCAGCCAAGCTGGCACCAACCGGGGTGCCTACGAGCAGTACTTC.